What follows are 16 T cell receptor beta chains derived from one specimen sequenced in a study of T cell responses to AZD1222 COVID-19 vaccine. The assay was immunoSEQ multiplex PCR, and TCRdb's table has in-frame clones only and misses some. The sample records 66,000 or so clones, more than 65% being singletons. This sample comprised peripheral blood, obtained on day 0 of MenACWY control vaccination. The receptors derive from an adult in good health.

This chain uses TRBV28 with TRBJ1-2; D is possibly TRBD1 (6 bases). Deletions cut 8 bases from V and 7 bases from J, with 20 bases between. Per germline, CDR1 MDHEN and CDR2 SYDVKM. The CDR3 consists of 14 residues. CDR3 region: CASAATRGSGGYTF. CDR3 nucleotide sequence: TGTGCCAGCGCAGCCACCAGGGGATCGGGTGGCTACACCTTC.

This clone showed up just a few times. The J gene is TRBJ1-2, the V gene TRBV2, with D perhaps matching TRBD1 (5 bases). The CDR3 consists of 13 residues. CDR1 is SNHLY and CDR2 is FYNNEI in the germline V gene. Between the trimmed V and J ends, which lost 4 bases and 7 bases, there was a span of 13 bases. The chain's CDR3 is CASSAQGMGGYTF. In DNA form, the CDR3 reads TGTGCCAGCAGTGCTCAGGGAATGGGTGGCTACACCTTC. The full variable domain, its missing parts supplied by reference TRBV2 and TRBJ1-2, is EPEVTQTPSHQVTQMGQEVILRCVPISNHLYFYWYRQILGQKVEFLVSFYNNEISEKSEIFDDQFSVERPDGSNFTLKIRSTKLEDSAMYFCASSAQGMGGYTFGSGTRLTVV.

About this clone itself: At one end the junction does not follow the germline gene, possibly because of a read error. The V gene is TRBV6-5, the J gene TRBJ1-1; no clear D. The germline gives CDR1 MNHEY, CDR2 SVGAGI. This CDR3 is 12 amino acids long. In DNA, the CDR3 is TGTGCCAGCAGTTACTCTTCCGGGCCCCCCCTCTTT. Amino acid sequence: CASSYSSGPPLF.

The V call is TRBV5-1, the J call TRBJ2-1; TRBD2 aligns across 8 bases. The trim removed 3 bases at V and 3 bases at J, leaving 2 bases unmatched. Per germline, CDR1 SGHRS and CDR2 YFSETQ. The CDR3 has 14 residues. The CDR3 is CASSSTSGYNEQFF. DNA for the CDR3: TGCGCCAGCAGCTCTACTAGCGGCTACAATGAGCAGTTCTTC.

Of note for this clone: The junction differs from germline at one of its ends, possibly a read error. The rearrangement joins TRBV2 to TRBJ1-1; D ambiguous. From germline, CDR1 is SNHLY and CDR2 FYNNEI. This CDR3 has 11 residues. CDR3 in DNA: TGTGCCAGCAGGGTGAATACTGAAGCTTTCTTT. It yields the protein CASRVNTEAFF. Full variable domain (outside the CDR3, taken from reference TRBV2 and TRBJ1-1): EPEVTQTPSHQVTQMGQEVILRCVPISNHLYFYWYRQILGQKVEFLVSFYNNEISEKSEIFDDQFSVERPDGSNFTLKIRSTKLEDSAMYFCASRVNTEAFFGQGTRLTVV.

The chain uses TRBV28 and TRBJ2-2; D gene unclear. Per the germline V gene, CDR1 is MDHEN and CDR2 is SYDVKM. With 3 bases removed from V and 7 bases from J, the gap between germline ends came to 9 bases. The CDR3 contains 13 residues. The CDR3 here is CASSFGWGGELFF. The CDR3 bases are TGTGCCAGCAGTTTCGGGTGGGGCGGGGAGCTGTTTTTT.

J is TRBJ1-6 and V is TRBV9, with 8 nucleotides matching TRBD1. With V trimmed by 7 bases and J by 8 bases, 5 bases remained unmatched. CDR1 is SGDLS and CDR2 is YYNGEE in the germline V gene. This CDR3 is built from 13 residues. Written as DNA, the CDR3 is TGTGCCAGCTCACAGGGGGGGGATTCACCCCTCCACTTT. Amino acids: CASSQGGDSPLHF. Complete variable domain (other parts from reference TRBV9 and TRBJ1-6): DSGVTQTPKHLITATGQRVTLRCSPRSGDLSVYWYQQSLDQGLQFLIQYYNGEERAKGNILERFSAQQFPDLHSELNLSSLELGDSALYFCASSQGGDSPLHFGNGTRLTVT.

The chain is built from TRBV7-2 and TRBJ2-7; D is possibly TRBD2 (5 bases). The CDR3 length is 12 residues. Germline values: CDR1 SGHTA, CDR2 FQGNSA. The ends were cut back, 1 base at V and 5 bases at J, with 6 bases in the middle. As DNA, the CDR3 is TGTGCCAGCAGCTTAGAGGGAGACGAGCAGTACTTC. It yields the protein CASSLEGDEQYF.

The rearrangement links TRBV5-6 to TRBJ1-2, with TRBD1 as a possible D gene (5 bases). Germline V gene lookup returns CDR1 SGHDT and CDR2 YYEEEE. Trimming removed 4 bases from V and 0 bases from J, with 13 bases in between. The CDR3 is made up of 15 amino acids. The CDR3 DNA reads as TGTGCCAGCAGCCCTATCGGGGCACCTAACTATGGCTACACCTTC. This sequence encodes CASSPIGAPNYGYTF.

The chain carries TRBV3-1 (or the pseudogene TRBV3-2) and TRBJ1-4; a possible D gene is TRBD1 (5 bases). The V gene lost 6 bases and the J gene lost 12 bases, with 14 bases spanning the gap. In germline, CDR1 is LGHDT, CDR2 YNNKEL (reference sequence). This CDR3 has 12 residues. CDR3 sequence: CASRFRWGELFF. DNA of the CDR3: TGTGCCAGCAGATTCAGGTGGGGCGAACTGTTTTTT.

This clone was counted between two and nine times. The CDR3: CASSQEWGAGVAYNEQFF. The CDR3 bases are TGCGCCAGCAGCCAAGAATGGGGGGCCGGGGTGGCCTACAATGAGCAGTTCTTC. This chain uses TRBV4-3 with TRBJ2-1; D may correspond to TRBD1 or TRBD2 (6 bases each). V gave up 0 bases and J gave up 2 bases, with 17 bases separating them. The length of the CDR3 is 18 residues. The germline V gene has CDR1 LGHNA and CDR2 YSLEER.

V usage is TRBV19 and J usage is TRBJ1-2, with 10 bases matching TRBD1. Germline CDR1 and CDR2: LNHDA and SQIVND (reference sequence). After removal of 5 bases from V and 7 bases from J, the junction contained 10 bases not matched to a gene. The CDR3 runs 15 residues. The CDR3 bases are TGTGCCAGTAGTCGAGGCGGGACAGGGGCACCTGGCTACACCTTC. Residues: CASSRGGTGAPGYTF.

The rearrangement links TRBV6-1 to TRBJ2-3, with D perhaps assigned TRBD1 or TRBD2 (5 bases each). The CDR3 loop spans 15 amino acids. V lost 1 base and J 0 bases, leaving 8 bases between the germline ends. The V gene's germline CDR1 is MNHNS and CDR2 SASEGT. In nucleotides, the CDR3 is TGTGCCAGCAGTGAAGTGGGGGAGAGCACAGATACGCAGTATTTT. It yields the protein CASSEVGESTDTQYF.

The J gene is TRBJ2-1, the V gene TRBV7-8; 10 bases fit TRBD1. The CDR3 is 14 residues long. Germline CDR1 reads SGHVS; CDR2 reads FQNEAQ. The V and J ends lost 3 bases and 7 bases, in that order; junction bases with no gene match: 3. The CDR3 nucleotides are TGTGCCAGCAGCTTGACAGGGGGCGGGAATGAGCAGTTCTTC. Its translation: CASSLTGGGNEQFF.

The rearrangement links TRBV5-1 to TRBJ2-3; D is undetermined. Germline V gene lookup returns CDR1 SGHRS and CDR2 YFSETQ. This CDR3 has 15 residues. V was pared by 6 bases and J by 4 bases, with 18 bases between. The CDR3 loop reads CASTQVGSWADTQYF. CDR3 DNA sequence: TGCGCCAGCACCCAAGTTGGGTCGTGGGCAGATACGCAGTATTTT.

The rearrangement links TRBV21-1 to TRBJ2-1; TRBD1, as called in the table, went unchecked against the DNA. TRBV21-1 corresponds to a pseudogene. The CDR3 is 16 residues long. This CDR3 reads CASSSRDRGPRNEQFF. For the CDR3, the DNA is TGTGCCAGCAGCTCCCGGGACAGGGGGCCTCGGAATGAGCAGTTCTTC.